This T cell receptor (beta chain) was documented in a study of Graves' ophthalmopathy and Graves' hyperthyroidism. To note about this clonotype: Its antigen is currently unknown.

It was on clinical symptoms, serum thyroxine, TRAb, thyroid ultrasound and orbital computed tomography that diagnosis relied. Amplification of TCR beta CDR3 regions used RNA transcripts. RT-PCR in the first round used HTBI primers; a second-round multiplex PCR followed. TCRdb used MiXCR to reprocess the multiplex PCR reads, holding one entry per CDR3 protein. This table has approximately 1.2 million distinct CDR3 sequences, about two fifths appearing once. The CDR3 has 12 residues. V lost 3 bases to trimming and J lost 11 bases, with 13 bases between them. Looked up from germline, CDR1 is SEHNR and CDR2 is FQNEAQ (reference sequence). Study observations and caveats: From stable hyperthyroidism, ophthalmopathy was separated by a 13-signature model with 85% to 90% sensitivity and around 79% specificity. Thyroid clonotypes that were expanded above 0.001 frequency mostly also appeared in blood. The model's prediction of ophthalmopathy progression had 70.59% sensitivity and around 78% specificity.

The chain links TRBV7-9 to TRBJ1-1; D is uncertain. Specimen: peripheral blood or thyroid tissue (not recorded which). The origin of this receptor is an adult man with Graves' hyperthyroidism. CDR3 nucleotide sequence: TGTGCCAGCAGCTTCCTCGTCGAGTTGGCTTTCTTT. Amino acid sequence: CASSFLVELAFF.